This T cell receptor beta chain came from a study of shared clonotypes between healthy human individuals (dated by TCRdb to about 2020). About the investigation overall: Two women and a few men aged 18 to 49 years were included in the cohort. Leukapheresis yielded between about 0.9 and 9 billion PBMCs per donor. For each donor, CD4 naive and CD4 memory were each given three plates, CD8 naive was given two plates, and CD8 memory was given one plate. To estimate repertoire size and how much clonotype sharing occurs between individuals, the study deeply sequenced the blood TCR repertoires of several healthy adults. To increase sequencing depth and limit assay-specific biases, different laboratories used diverse techniques to prepare libraries and sequence TCR repertoires.

Healthy HIV-negative adults with no recently reported acute infections or vaccinations were included as donors. Only Caucasian adults living in Nashville, Tennessee, USA were represented among the donors. CD4+ T cells were enriched by magnetic negative selection, after which naive cells were positively selected on CD45RA and the negative fraction was taken as the memory subset. Blood was obtained by leukapheresis, after which PBMCs were separated by Ficoll-Histopaque density gradient centrifugation and cryopreserved in liquid nitrogen vapor phase. Analytical flow cytometry was used to check the purity and quantity of each magnetically sorted T cell population. Genomic DNA was isolated from every sorted fraction and measured by UV absorbance on a Nanodrop 2000c. Broad study findings and their caveats: Pairwise subsampling indicated that sequencing depth was expected to affect the degree of clonotype sharing among donors. Compared with non-shared clonotypes, the clonotypes found in all four sorted-subset donors had higher generation probabilities. Sharing across a few donors was observed for approximately 4.6% of naive CD4, over 3% of naive CD8, 2% to 2.5% of memory CD4, and about 0.38% of memory CD8 clonotypes. Estimated clonotype richness was generally larger for naive than for memory subsets. Rarefaction of sorted-subset datasets indicated incomplete sequencing despite the large sequencing depth. The genetic and exposure-history diversity represented was limited by the small number of donors. Sampling was limited to blood, and TCR repertoires in tissue likely differ from TCR repertoires in blood.

On this clone itself: Its antigen remains unidentified. No base-level quality is on record; no much larger clone is a single base apart.

The germline V gene supplies CDR1 SGHRS and CDR2 YFSETQ. Trimming leaves V shorter by 0 bases and J shorter by 5 bases, with the junction holding 6 bases beyond the gene matches. The CDR3 runs 15 amino acids, cysteine and phenylalanine included. Kept here is only the CDR3 DNA, which spans 45 bases and is read in frame from base 1. Using the deep immunoSEQ assay, multiplex PCR amplified TCR CDR3 regions from genomic DNA. For each cell subset, the extracted genomic DNA was distributed evenly across all wells of several immunoSEQ 96-well plates, and each plate served as one replicate. Each replicate PCR for sorted subsets received around 210 ng genomic DNA, equal to roughly 29,000 T cell genomes. The purified libraries were quantified using a Qubit 3.0 fluorometer, sized with a Bioanalyzer 2100, and then quantified again using the KAPA Library Quantification kit. Every immunoSEQ 96-well plate was sequenced on a separate single-read 150-cycle Illumina NextSeq 550 flow cell. The source study handled its data this way. The immunoSEQ output contained only junctional sequences without quality scores, so filtering could not match that applied to full-length reads. Sequences were annotated with PyIR, a Python wrapper for IgBLAST v1.9, and V/J genes and CDR3 were assigned using IMGT germline references. Reads were removed for weak V/J assignments (E-value above 1e-6), missing CDR3, stop codons, out-of-frame junctions, or ambiguous translated residues. A V3J clonotype was defined by an identical inferred V gene, J gene, and CDR3 amino acid sequence. To compute the percentage overlap between repertoires, the number of shared unique clonotypes was divided by the size of the smaller repertoire. Richness of each repertoire was evaluated using RTK rarefaction, the Chao1 estimator, and Recon v2.1 estimates of unobserved clonotypes. Generation probabilities for all TCRbeta clonotypes obtained by the gDNA method from a handful of donors were computed using OLGA. This immuneACCESS table, as held by TCRdb, lists in-frame sequences with V and J called but not all clones. Of the missing ones, under half trace to an unresolved V gene in checked studies; the others have no known cause. The D gene and trimming were derived from the DNA, and the V and J assignments and clone size from that table. This sample comprises about 1 million clones, about 80% of them detected only once. The top ten hold around 1.5% of the sample.

The sequenced sample was memory CD4+ T cells sorted from blood. Reading the label with the study, this specimen's cell subset or site is: CD45RA-negative fraction. The clonotype originates from a man between 18 and 29 years old in good health. The V gene is TRBV5-1 and the J gene is TRBJ2-7; TRBD1 agrees with 9 junctional bases. The DNA sequence is given as TGCGCCAGCAGCTTGGCCGCGGACAGGGGCGACGAGCAGTACTTC. The translation is CASSLAADRGDEQYF.